These 23 T cell receptor beta chains originate from one sample sequenced in a study of blood T cells in healthy people across ages (dated by TCRdb to between 2014 and 2016). The library was produced with 5' RACE. The sample was run on an Illumina HiSeq 2500. A second about 7 to 11 cycle PCR used a sample-barcoded 5' primer and a J-beta primer mix. Starting from the raw public reads, TCRdb applied fastp trimming at Q25, assembled clones with MiXCR and retained in-frame beta chains. Each CDR3 protein gets just one entry, which takes the most common genes and DNA from the rows behind it. The sample table shows 1.5 million to 2 million distinct CDR3 sequences, and 28% are seen once. The top ten hold 7.7% of the sample. The sample was blood. These receptors all come from a woman in her twenties or thirties in good health.

The chain is built from TRBV6-1 and TRBJ2-7, with TRBD1 as a possible D gene (6 bases). Between the trimmed V and J ends, which lost 5 bases and 2 bases, there was a span of 16 bases. The CDR3 length is 15 residues. CDR1 MNHNS and CDR2 SASEGT come from the germline V gene. This CDR3 reads CASSPQGGYTYEQYF. CDR3 in DNA: TGTGCCAGCAGTCCCCAAGGGGGATACACCTACGAGCAGTACTTC.

This clonotype was counted only a few times. The chain couples TRBV29-1 to TRBJ2-1, with unresolved D. Germline CDR1 and CDR2: SQVTM and ANQGSEA. This CDR3 is 11 amino acids long. V lost 2 bases, J lost 10 bases, and 9 bases lay in between. As DNA, the CDR3 is TGCAGCGTTGAAAAATCGGTGGAGCAGTTCTTC. Residues: CSVEKSVEQFF.

The chain combines TRBV6-2 or TRBV6-3 with TRBJ2-1; 9 bases map to TRBD2. Looked up from germline, CDR1 is MNHEY and CDR2 is SVGEGT. The CDR3 contains 16 residues. V was pared by 7 bases and J by 8 bases, with 15 bases of the junction left unmatched. The CDR3 nucleotides are TGTGCCAGCACCTACAGGGCGGGAGGGCCGGTGGATGAGCAGTTCTTC. Translation gives CASTYRAGGPVDEQFF.

This clonotype was seen only a few times. The chain employs TRBV27 and TRBJ2-1; 7 bases agree with TRBD2. The CDR3 is 15 residues long. In germline, CDR1 is MNHEY, CDR2 SMNVEV (reference sequence). The junction had 5 bases not matched to a gene; V was cut back by 6 bases and J by 0 bases. In DNA form, the CDR3 reads TGTGCCAGCAGAGAAGAGCGGGGCTCCTACAATGAGCAGTTCTTC. This translates into CASREERGSYNEQFF.

In its sample, this clonotype was seen many times. CDR3 amino acids: CAISDGLDRGDEQFF. CDR3 bases: TGTGCCATCAGTGATGGACTAGACCGGGGCGATGAGCAGTTCTTC. The chain has TRBV10-3 and TRBJ2-1; TRBD2 agrees at 7 bases. The CDR3 runs 15 residues. The germline V gene has CDR1 ENHRY and CDR2 SYGVKD. V lost 3 bases and J lost 8; bases outside the gene matches: 10.

This sequence joins TRBV4-2 and TRBJ1-1; no definite D call. CDR1 is LGHNA and CDR2 is YNFKEQ in the germline V gene. Trimming cost V 1 base and J 0 bases, with 12 bases left between them. The CDR3 runs to 16 residues. Here the CDR3 reads CASSQVSSILNTEAFF. In DNA form, the CDR3 reads TGTGCCAGCAGCCAAGTTTCTTCTATCCTGAACACTGAAGCTTTCTTT.

This clonotype was picked up many times. The rearrangement uses TRBV6-5 and TRBJ2-1; D gene ambiguous. The CDR3 has 12 amino acids. The germline V gene has CDR1 MNHEY and CDR2 SVGAGI. The V and J ends lost 10 bases and 7 bases respectively, with 14 bases between them. The CDR3 sequence is CAISTQSNEQFF. The CDR3 DNA sequence: TGTGCCATCTCCACACAGAGTAATGAGCAGTTCTTC.

The V gene is TRBV30, the J gene TRBJ2-3, with 7 bases that match TRBD2. After removal of 2 bases from V and 4 bases from J, the junction contained 24 bases not matched to a gene. Looked up from germline, CDR1 is GTSNPN and CDR2 is SVGIG (reference sequence). There are 20 residues in the CDR3. The DNA for the CDR3 is TGTGCCTGGAGTAGGTGGCGGGGGATTGCGACTGCTAGTTGGGCAGATACGCAGTATTTT. Translating gives CAWSRWRGIATASWADTQYF.

About this clonotype: Germline and junction disagree at one end, which may indicate a read error. The V call is TRBV28, the J call TRBJ1-5; D remains ambiguous. Germline lookup yields CDR1 MDHEN and CDR2 SYDVKM. There are 12 residues in the CDR3. As DNA, the CDR3 is TGTGCCAGCAGACAAACTAATCGGCCCCAGCATTTT. It is translated as CASRQTNRPQHF.

Worth noting for this clonotype: A much larger clone differs by one base, so this may be a read error. V and J are TRBV10-3 and TRBJ2-3, with 9 bases aligning to TRBD1. CDR1 is ENHRY, CDR2 SYGVKD, per germline. The CDR3 is 15 residues long. The CDR3 DNA reads TGTGCCATCAGAGGACAGGGGATTTTGACAGATACGCGGTATTTT. This sequence encodes CAIRGQGILTDTRYF.

This clonotype was detected a few times. This chain connects TRBV7-9 to TRBJ1-6; D is undetermined. The CDR3 has 12 residues. Between the trimmed V and J ends, which lost 3 bases and 10 bases, there was a span of 7 bases. CDR1 is SEHNR and CDR2 is FQNEAQ in the germline V gene (reference sequence). In nucleotides, the CDR3 is TGTGCCAGCAGCTTCCCCCGGTCACCCCTCCACTTT. Amino acids: CASSFPRSPLHF.

V is TRBV3-1 and J is TRBJ1-2, with D possibly being TRBD1 (5 bases). Germline CDR1 LGHDT, CDR2 YNNKEL (reference sequence). CDR3 length: 15 residues. V was pared by 5 bases and J by 0 bases, with 13 bases between. The CDR3 DNA sequence: TGTGCCAGCAGCAACGATGACAGACCTAACTATGGCTACACCTTC. It codes for CASSNDDRPNYGYTF.

This clonotype was counted once. V gene TRBV20-1 combines with J gene TRBJ2-3; perhaps TRBD1 as D (5 bases). This CDR3 comprises 15 residues. V lost 3 bases and J 0 bases, leaving 13 bases between the germline ends. Germline-derived CDR1 and CDR2 are DFQATT and SNEGSKA (reference sequence). The CDR3: CSASVARASTDTQYF. CDR3 coding DNA: TGCAGTGCTAGTGTGGCCAGGGCAAGCACAGATACGCAGTATTTT.

This clonotype came up a few times. The chain combines TRBV5-1 with TRBJ2-3, with a possible D match to TRBD1 (5 bases). Germline V gene sequence: CDR1 SGHRS, CDR2 YFSETQ. V was clipped by 0 bases and J by 3 bases, with 11 bases between them. The CDR3 spans 15 residues. The CDR3 spells CASSLGRVWTDTQYF. CDR3 sequence (DNA): TGCGCCAGCAGCTTGGGCAGGGTATGGACAGATACGCAGTATTTT.

This clonotype was seen many times. This chain joins TRBV5-1 and TRBJ2-7; D is unresolved. Germline CDR1 and CDR2: SGHRS and YFSETQ. V shed 0 bases and J shed 5 bases, with 9 bases lying between them. The CDR3 sequence is 13 residues long. The CDR3 loop reads CASSLDPGNEQYF. The CDR3 region has the DNA TGCGCCAGCAGCTTGGATCCGGGCAACGAGCAGTACTTC.

The chain combines TRBV12-3 or TRBV12-4 with TRBJ2-2; TRBD1 agrees at 9 bases. The CDR3 consists of 17 residues. V lost 10 bases to trimming and J lost 3 bases; unmatched junction nucleotides: 15. CDR3 loop: CATGDLGQGWDTGELFF. The CDR3 DNA is TGTGCCACCGGAGACCTCGGACAGGGGTGGGACACCGGGGAGCTGTTTTTT.

The genes are TRBV20-1 and TRBJ2-5; TRBD2 might be the D (7 bases). Trimming left V 6 bases short and J 4 bases short, with 15 bases between. The CDR3 covers 13 residues. The germline V gene encodes CDR1 DFQATT and CDR2 SNEGSKA (reference sequence). The DNA of the CDR3 is TGCAGTGCCAGGGCGGGGGCCCCAGAGACCCAGTACTTC. Translated: CSARAGAPETQYF.

J is TRBJ2-5 and V is TRBV27, with 7 positions matching TRBD1. Germline V gives CDR1 MNHEY, CDR2 SMNVEV (reference sequence). This CDR3 comprises 13 residues. V shed 6 bases and J 1 base; nucleotides not matched to a gene: 2. The CDR3 DNA is TGTGCCAGCAGACAGGGGCTCCAAGAGACCCAGTACTTC. Residues: CASRQGLQETQYF.

The chain is built from TRBV20-1 and TRBJ2-1; D call uncertain. CDR3 length: 10 residues. The germline V and J ends were trimmed by 7 bases and 6 bases, with 7 bases remaining between them. Germline lookup yields CDR1 DFQATT and CDR2 SNEGSKA (reference sequence). The CDR3 DNA reads TGCAGTGGATCCCCCAATGAGCAGTTCTTC. Its translation: CSGSPNEQFF.

In DNA form, the CDR3 reads TGTGCCAGCAGCGCTCCTTTTACGGGGGCTAAAGCTTTCTTT. Encoded protein: CASSAPFTGAKAFF. V gene TRBV9 combines with J gene TRBJ1-1; a weak D match, TRBD1 (6 bases). The CDR3 extends over 14 amino acids. V was trimmed by 3 bases and J by 9 bases, leaving 18 bases between them. Germline loops: CDR1 SGDLS, CDR2 YYNGEE.

CDR3 loop: CASSRGTAKAFF. The CDR3, as DNA: TGTGCCAGCAGCAGAGGGACAGCTAAAGCTTTCTTT. The gene calls are TRBV7-9 and TRBJ1-1; 7 nucleotides match TRBD1. Germline V CDR1 and CDR2: SEHNR, FQNEAQ (reference sequence). The CDR3 runs to 12 residues. Trimming at V came to 5 bases and at J to 9 bases, leaving 6 bases not matched to a gene.

This clonotype was observed many times. The CDR3 is CASSFLGQGVYEQYF. As DNA, the CDR3 is TGTGCCAGCAGTTTTTTGGGACAGGGTGTCTACGAGCAGTACTTC. V and J are TRBV28 and TRBJ2-7, with 9 bases fitting TRBD1. This CDR3 region has 15 residues. V dropped 3 bases and J dropped 3; count of bases not matched to a gene: 6. The germline V gene has CDR1 MDHEN and CDR2 SYDVKM.

This rearrangement joins TRBV28 to TRBJ2-4; 14 positions agree with TRBD2. The J call is uncertain, as TRBJ2-5 better fits the DNA end. Germline loops: CDR1 MDHEN, CDR2 SYDVKM. The CDR3 spans 17 residues. The CDR3 coding sequence is TGTGCCAGCAGTCGCCTCGGGACTAGCGGGGGCGGGGGGACCCAGTACTTC. Protein sequence: CASSRLGTSGGGGTQYF.